This T cell receptor beta chain was identified during a study of cytomegalovirus exposure and HLA in healthy donors. Study-wide results and limits: Researchers reported from a later analysis that most CMV-associated TCR beta chains appeared HLA-restricted. Sequencing probably produced one cluster of sequence variants that were highly shared. Clonal expansion, a later analysis showed, was greater in HLA-associated TCR beta chains than in equally common others.

Both 60 Vbeta primers and 13 Jbeta primers went into the PCR. Profiled with immunoSEQ multiplex PCR; TCRdb holds only in-frame clones, not every one. The sample lists roughly 170,000 clones, roughly 88% occurring once. As for this clone: Its cognate antigen is unknown.

V lost 4 bases to trimming and J lost 0 bases; unmatched junction nucleotides: 4. Germline V gene data show CDR1 as SGHTA and CDR2 as FQGTGA. The length of the CDR3 is 16 residues. The donors comprised healthy bone marrow donors. The clonotype comes from a girl aged 2 to 10 in good health and CMV-seropositive. Sequencing was carried out using PBMCs. The rearrangement uses TRBV7-3 and TRBJ2-2, with 8 nucleotides matching TRBD2. CDR3: CASSWRGASNTGELFF. The CDR3 bases are TGTGCCAGCAGCTGGCGGGGGGCGTCGAACACCGGGGAGCTGTTTTTT.